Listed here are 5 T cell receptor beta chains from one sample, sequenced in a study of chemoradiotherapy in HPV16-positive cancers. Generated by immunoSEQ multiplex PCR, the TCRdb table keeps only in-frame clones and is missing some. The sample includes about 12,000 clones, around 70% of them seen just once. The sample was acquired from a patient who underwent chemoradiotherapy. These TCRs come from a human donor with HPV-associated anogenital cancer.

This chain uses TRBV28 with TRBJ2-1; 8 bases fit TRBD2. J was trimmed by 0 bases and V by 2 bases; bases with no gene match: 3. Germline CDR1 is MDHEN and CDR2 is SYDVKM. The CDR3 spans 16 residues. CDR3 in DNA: TGTGCCAGCAGTTTAAGCGGGAGCCGCTCCTACAATGAGCAGTTCTTC. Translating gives CASSLSGSRSYNEQFF.

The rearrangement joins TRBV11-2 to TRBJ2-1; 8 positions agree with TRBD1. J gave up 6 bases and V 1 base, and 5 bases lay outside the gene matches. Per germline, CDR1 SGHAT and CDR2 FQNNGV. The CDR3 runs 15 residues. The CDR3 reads CASSLGGTGFNEQFF. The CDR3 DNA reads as TGTGCCAGCAGCTTAGGAGGGACAGGATTCAATGAGCAGTTCTTC. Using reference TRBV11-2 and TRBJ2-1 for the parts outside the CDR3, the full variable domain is EAGVAQSPRYKIIEKRQSVAFWCNPISGHATLYWYQQILGQGPKLLIQFQNNGVVDDSQLPKDRFSAERLKGVDSTLKIQPAKLEDSAVYLCASSLGGTGFNEQFFGPGTRLTVL.

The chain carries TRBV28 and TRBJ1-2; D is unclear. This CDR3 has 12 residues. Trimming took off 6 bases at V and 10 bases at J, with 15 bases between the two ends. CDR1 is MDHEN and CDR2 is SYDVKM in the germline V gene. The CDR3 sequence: CASSPPREYYTF. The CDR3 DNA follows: TGTGCCAGCAGCCCCCCCCGGGAGTACTACACCTTC.

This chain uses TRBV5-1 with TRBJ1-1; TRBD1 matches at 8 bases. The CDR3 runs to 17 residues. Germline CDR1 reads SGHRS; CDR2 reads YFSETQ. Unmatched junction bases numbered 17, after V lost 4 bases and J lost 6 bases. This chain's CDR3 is CASSTRSGTGPLPEAFF. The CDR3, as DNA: TGCGCCAGCAGCACACGGTCCGGGACAGGTCCATTGCCTGAAGCTTTCTTT. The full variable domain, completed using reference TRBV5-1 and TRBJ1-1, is KAGVTQTPRYLIKTRGQQVTLSCSPISGHRSVSWYQQTPGQGLQFLFEYFSETQRNKGNFPGRFSGRQFSNSRSEMNVSTLELGDSALYLCASSTRSGTGPLPEAFFGQGTRLTVV.

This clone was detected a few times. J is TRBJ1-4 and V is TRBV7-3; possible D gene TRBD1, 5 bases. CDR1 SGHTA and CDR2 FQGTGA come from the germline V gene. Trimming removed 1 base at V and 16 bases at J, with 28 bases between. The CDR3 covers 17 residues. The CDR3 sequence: CASSLKGTNCAGKCRFF. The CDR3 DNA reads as TGTGCCAGCAGCTTAAAGGGGACGAATTGTGCTGGAAAGTGTAGGTTTTTT.